The entry below describes one TCR beta chain. As yet, its antigen is unknown. The PCR employed 60 Vbeta primers together with 13 Jbeta primers. Using immunoSEQ multiplex PCR, the repertoire was profiled, and TCRdb retains in-frame clones only, with some absent. The sample lists 100,000 to 120,000 clones, roughly 72% occurring once. The entry originates in a study of cytomegalovirus exposure and HLA in healthy donors. Findings of the study overall: Most TCR sequences were uncommon, yet certain public TCRs appeared in many donors. A cluster of highly shared sequence variants was likely a sequencing artifact.

This CDR3 is built from 14 residues. Germline V lookup: CDR1 SGHRS, CDR2 YFSETQ. With 0 bases removed from V and 0 bases from J, the gap between germline ends came to 7 bases. Material for sequencing was PBMCs. J is TRBJ2-7 and V is TRBV5-1; D is unresolved. The TCR sequence derives from a woman between 35 and 50 years old in good health and CMV-seropositive. The CDR3 protein is CASSLAYGSYEQYF. The CDR3, as DNA: TGCGCCAGCAGCTTGGCATACGGCTCCTACGAGCAGTACTTC.